This T cell receptor beta chain was identified in a study of blood T cell repertoires in COVID-19. Original data processing: Estimation of nucleated cell counts relied on the amplification of reference gene primers. Clones were read by immunoSEQ multiplex PCR, and TCRdb kept only the in-frame ones, dropping some. The V and J calls and clone size were taken over from that table, and D and trimming were inferred from the DNA. The sample gives some 140,000 clones, 75% to 95% of which show up once; 0.5% to 0.6% is in the top ten. The V segment lost 1 base and the J segment 5 bases; nucleotides outside the gene matches: 5. The germline CDR1 and CDR2 sequences are SGHRS and YFSETQ. The CDR3 loop spans 14 amino acids.

The sample taken for sequencing was peripheral blood. The source of this sequence is a man aged 50-59 years with acute or convalescent COVID-19. V usage is TRBV5-1 and J usage is TRBJ2-5, with 7 bases matching TRBD1. CDR3 sequence (DNA): TGCGCCAGCAGCTTGACAGGGGAAGGGGAGACCCAGTACTTC. Translated, it gives CASSLTGEGETQYF.